A selection of T cell receptor beta chains follows, all from one sample in a study of cytomegalovirus exposure and HLA in healthy donors. Sequencing was performed with immunoSEQ multiplex PCR; in TCRdb, only in-frame clones are kept and a portion is missing. The data show some 98,000 clones, 76% seen once. Sequencing was performed on PBMCs. The receptors were sampled from a man aged 35 to 55 in good health and CMV-seronegative. CDR3s include the opening cysteine and the closing phenylalanine or tryptophan. The D gene is left open where the match is weak. Some rows mark clone size as missing; the rest say once, few, many or name a class of expanded clone.

D	J	size	V	CDR3	DNA
-	TRBJ1-2	-	TRBV9	CASSVGGGNYGYTF	TGTGCCAGCAGCGTCGGGGGGGGCAACTATGGCTACACCTTC
-	TRBJ1-2	few	TRBV7-6	CASSRTEGNYGYTF	TGTGCCAGCAGCAGGACGGAGGGGAACTATGGCTACACCTTC
TRBD2	TRBJ2-5	few	TRBV19	CASRASGTETQYF	TGTGCCAGTAGAGCTAGCGGGACAGAGACCCAGTACTTC
-	TRBJ2-1	-	TRBV25-1	CASNLGGTYNEQFF	TGTGCCAGTAACCTAGGAGGCACCTACAATGAGCAGTTCTTC
TRBD2	TRBJ2-3	-	TRBV5-1	CASKNIIAGGTDTQYF	TGCGCCAGCAAAAACATAATAGCGGGGGGCACAGATACGCAGTATTTT
TRBD1	TRBJ2-5	-	TRBV28	CASSPGTGGRQETQYF	TGTGCCAGCAGTCCGGGGACAGGGGGTCGGCAAGAGACCCAGTACTTC
-	TRBJ2-5	-	TRBV10-3	CAISPFELQETQYF	TGTGCCATCAGCCCCTTTGAGCTCCAAGAGACCCAGTACTTC
TRBD2	TRBJ2-7	-	TRBV18	CASSLSTSPRPDEQYF	TGTGCCAGCTCACTTTCGACTAGCCCCCGGCCCGACGAGCAGTACTTC
TRBD1	TRBJ2-5	-	TRBV7-9	CASSLKTGWGEAQYF	TGTGCCAGCAGCTTAAAGACAGGGTGGGGAGAGGCCCAGTACTTC
-	TRBJ2-3	-	TRBV9	CASNGGGSYTDTQYF	TGTGCCAGCAATGGGGGCGGGAGTTACACAGATACGCAGTATTTT
TRBD1	TRBJ1-5	-	TRBV30	CAWSAGGQGRLLSNQPQHF	TGTGCCTGGAGTGCGGGGGGACAGGGGCGTTTATTGAGCAATCAGCCCCAGCATTTT
-	TRBJ2-7	once	TRBV6-1	CASSDRVPVEQYF	TGTGCCAGCAGTGACAGGGTTCCGGTCGAGCAGTACTTC
-	TRBJ2-1	-	TRBV29-1	CSVVQGSNNEQFF	TGCAGCGTTGTTCAGGGCAGCAACAATGAGCAGTTCTTC
-	TRBJ2-1	few	TRBV10-2	CASSANSYNEQFF	TGCGCCAGCAGCGCGAACTCCTACAATGAGCAGTTCTTC
-	TRBJ2-7	-	TRBV10-3	CAISESRDLYEQYF	TGTGCCATCAGTGAGTCACGGGATCTCTACGAGCAGTACTTC
-	TRBJ2-2	once	TRBV2	CATKTVTNTGELFF	TGTGCCACCAAGACAGTGACGAACACCGGGGAGCTGTTTTTT
TRBD1	TRBJ1-5	-	TRBV28	CATQGGMDQPQHF	TGTGCCACCCAAGGGGGCATGGATCAGCCCCAGCATTTT
-	TRBJ2-3	-	TRBV2	CATAQAWGTDTQYF	TGTGCCACCGCACAGGCCTGGGGCACAGATACGCAGTATTTT
-	TRBJ2-2	-	TRBV19	CASSTRKSEAGELFF	TGTGCCAGTAGTACCCGGAAGAGTGAGGCCGGGGAGCTGTTTTTT
TRBD1	TRBJ2-7	-	TRBV28	CASRTGSNEQYF	TGTGCCAGCAGGACAGGGTCCAACGAGCAGTACTTC
-	TRBJ2-2	-	TRBV29-1	CSATTGVNTGELFF	TGCAGCGCTACCACAGGAGTGAACACCGGGGAGCTGTTTTTT
TRBD1	TRBJ1-1	few	TRBV7-3	CASSLTGTGGTEAFF	TGTGCCAGCAGCTTAACAGGGACAGGGGGCACTGAAGCTTTCTTT
TRBD2	TRBJ2-6	-	TRBV9	CASSVAAGPSGRAGGGANVLTF	TGTGCCAGCAGCGTAGCCGCAGGTCCTAGCGGGAGGGCGGGTGGTGGGGCCAACGTCCTGACTTTC
TRBD2	TRBJ2-7	few	TRBV6-5	CASSTRTSGTYEQYF	TGTGCCAGCAGTACACGCACTAGCGGGACCTACGAGCAGTACTTC
TRBD1	TRBJ2-7	-	TRBV6-5	CASSYTGQGAYEQYF	TGTGCCAGCAGTTACACGGGACAGGGGGCCTACGAGCAGTACTTC
TRBD1	TRBJ1-3	few	TRBV7-6	CASAPSGGFSGNTIYF	TGTGCCAGCGCCCCTTCAGGGGGGTTCTCTGGAAACACCATATATTTT
TRBD1	TRBJ1-1	-	TRBV10-3	CAISESRDRLNTEAFF	TGTGCCATCAGTGAGTCTCGGGACAGATTGAACACTGAAGCTTTCTTT
-	TRBJ1-6	-	TRBV4-3	CASSQEHLLSPLHF	TGCGCCAGCAGCCAAGAACACCTCCTTTCACCCCTCCACTTT
TRBD1	TRBJ2-7	-	TRBV6-5	CASGPGGVLHEQYF	TGTGCCAGCGGCCCAGGGGGCGTCTTACACGAGCAGTACTTC
-	TRBJ2-7	-	TRBV7-2	CASSLVNLEQYF	TGTGCCAGCAGCTTAGTAAATTTGGAGCAGTACTTC
-	TRBJ2-3	-	TRBV9	CASSARLDTQYF	TGTGCCAGCAGCGCGAGGTTAGATACGCAGTATTTT
TRBD1	TRBJ2-7	-	TRBV23-1	CASSRKAGTGWYEQYF	TGCGCCAGCAGTCGAAAGGCCGGGACAGGGTGGTACGAGCAGTACTTC
-	TRBJ2-5	-	TRBV10-3	CASSPEGYQETQYF	TGTGCCAGCTCACCAGAGGGTTATCAAGAGACCCAGTACTTC
TRBD2	TRBJ2-3	few	TRBV4-2	CASSQDRSGGLDTQYF	TGTGCCAGCAGCCAAGATCGGTCGGGGGGGCTTGATACGCAGTATTTT
TRBD1	TRBJ2-7	-	TRBV18	CASSPTGVTYEQYF	TGTGCCAGCTCACCGACAGGGGTCACCTACGAGCAGTACTTC
TRBD2	TRBJ2-7	-	TRBV5-4	CASSLELAGLDFEQYF	TGTGCCAGCAGCTTGGAACTAGCGGGACTGGATTTTGAGCAGTACTTC
TRBD2	TRBJ2-7	-	TRBV19	CASSGSGRRGEQYF	TGTGCCAGTAGTGGAAGCGGGAGGAGAGGCGAGCAGTACTTC
-	TRBJ2-1	-	TRBV11-3	CASSLGQGVHNEQFF	TGTGCCAGCAGCTTAGGTCAGGGTGTACACAATGAGCAGTTCTTC
-	TRBJ1-4	-	TRBV7-8	CASSLGRGLINEKLFF	TGTGCCAGCAGCTTAGGGCGGGGACTAATTAATGAAAAACTGTTTTTT
TRBD2	TRBJ2-7	-	TRBV7-2	CASSRSGESSYEQYF	TGTGCCAGCAGCCGTAGCGGGGAAAGCTCCTACGAGCAGTACTTC
-	TRBJ2-3	once	TRBV6-1	CASPGSSVNTDTQYF	TGTGCCAGCCCTGGGTCTAGCGTGAACACAGATACGCAGTATTTT
-	TRBJ2-7	-	TRBV28	CASSLSHGDTWMGEQYF	TGTGCCAGCAGTTTATCTCACGGGGACACCTGGATGGGCGAGCAGTACTTC
TRBD1	TRBJ2-1	-	TRBV5-1	CASSRDRSSYNEQFF	TGCGCCAGCAGCCGGGACAGGAGTTCCTACAATGAGCAGTTCTTC
TRBD2	TRBJ2-1	-	TRBV5-1	CASSLARGVSGKVGEQFF	TGCGCCAGCAGCTTGGCCCGAGGGGTTAGCGGGAAAGTTGGTGAGCAGTTCTTC
TRBD1	TRBJ2-7	-	TRBV30	CAWSLDRGYEQYF	TGTGCCTGGAGTTTGGACAGGGGCTACGAGCAGTACTTC
-	TRBJ2-3	-	TRBV7-2	CASSLYGGSLTDTQYF	TGTGCCAGCAGCTTATACGGGGGATCTCTCACAGATACGCAGTATTTT
-	TRBJ2-7	-	TRBV19	CASSMIGTAGLSYEQYF	TGTGCCAGTAGTATGATCGGGACAGCGGGCCTGTCCTACGAGCAGTACTTC
TRBD2	TRBJ2-3	once	TRBV6-5	CAISPSGRGTDTQYF	TGTGCCATCAGCCCAAGCGGGAGGGGCACAGATACGCAGTATTTT
TRBD1	TRBJ2-7	-	TRBV2	CASNRQGAYEQYF	TGTGCCAGCAACAGACAGGGGGCGTACGAGCAGTACTTC
-	TRBJ2-2	-	TRBV15	CATSRLGTDTGELFF	TGTGCCACCAGCCGACTAGGGACGGACACCGGGGAGCTGTTTTTT
-	TRBJ2-7	-	TRBV2	CASSETTFTKGYF	TGTGCCAGCAGTGAGACTACATTCACGAAAGGGTACTTC
TRBD2	TRBJ2-3	-	TRBV2	CASSEGLAGLTDTQYF	TGTGCCAGCAGTGAGGGACTAGCGGGACTCACAGATACGCAGTATTTT
TRBD1	TRBJ2-1	few	TRBV15	CATSRELGTGLYNEQFF	TGTGCCACCAGCAGAGAACTCGGGACAGGGCTATACAATGAGCAGTTCTTC
TRBD1	TRBJ2-5	few	TRBV29-1	CSGDREVRETQYF	TGCAGCGGAGACAGGGAAGTTCGAGAGACCCAGTACTTC
TRBD2	TRBJ2-7	few	TRBV6-1	CASSEAGTSSYEQYF	TGTGCCAGCAGTGAAGCTGGGACTAGCTCCTACGAGCAGTACTTC
-	TRBJ2-1	-	TRBV5-1	CASSPGSLTEQFF	TGCGCCAGCAGCCCAGGTTCCCTAACTGAGCAGTTCTTC
-	TRBJ1-4	few	TRBV6-5	CASSSGDGNEKLFF	TGTGCCAGCAGTTCGGGGGACGGGAATGAAAAACTGTTTTTT
TRBD2	TRBJ2-3	-	TRBV7-2	CASKVGGATDTQYF	TGTGCCAGCAAGGTCGGGGGGGCAACAGATACGCAGTATTTT
TRBD1	TRBJ1-1	once	TRBV6-5	CASSYPGQFGPEAFF	TGTGCCAGCAGTTACCCGGGACAGTTTGGCCCTGAAGCTTTCTTT